Presented here are 32 T cell receptor beta chains from one specimen sequenced in a study of T cell responses to AZD1222 COVID-19 vaccine. Some clones are missing from TCRdb's copy, which holds only in-frame ones; the method was immunoSEQ multiplex PCR. The data show 150,000 to 200,000 clones, with approximately 94% seen just once and 4% to 5.5% held by the top ten. Source: peripheral blood, taken 28 days after the second AZD1222 dose. All receptors come from an adult who received the AZD1222 COVID-19 vaccine.

CDR3 sequence reads: CASSQGLSITGELFF. CDR3 in DNA: TGCGCCAGCAGCCAAGGCCTTAGTATCACCGGGGAGCTGTTTTTT. V and J are TRBV4-3 and TRBJ2-2, with D unclear. Trimming pared 1 base from V and 4 bases from J, leaving 10 bases between. Germline values: CDR1 LGHNA, CDR2 YSLEER. The CDR3 sequence is 15 residues long.

This chain uses TRBV11-2 with TRBJ2-7; D call uncertain. This CDR3 comprises 13 residues. The V end was cut by 5 bases, the J end by 0 bases, with 8 bases between. CDR1 is SGHAT, CDR2 FQNNGV, per germline. The CDR3 region is CASSPLISYEQYF. The DNA of the CDR3 is TGTGCCAGCAGCCCCCTGATCTCCTACGAGCAGTACTTC.

V and J are TRBV19 and TRBJ2-5; tentative D call: TRBD1 (5 bases). The V end lost 5 bases, the J end lost 5 bases, and 15 bases lay between the germline ends. The CDR3 consists of 14 residues. Germline V CDR1 and CDR2: LNHDA, SQIVND (reference sequence). CDR3 loop: CASSATVTEETQYF. In DNA form, the CDR3 reads TGTGCCAGTAGTGCGACAGTAACCGAGGAGACCCAGTACTTC.

This sequence joins TRBV2 and TRBJ2-7; D is possibly TRBD1 or TRBD2 (5 bases each). The V gene's germline CDR1 is SNHLY and CDR2 FYNNEI. The CDR3 has 15 amino acids. The germline V and J ends were trimmed by 0 bases and 9 bases, with 18 bases remaining between them. The CDR3 DNA is TGTGCCAGCAGTGAAGCCTCTTCGGGGCTACGAGTGCAGTACTTC. Translating gives CASSEASSGLRVQYF.

This clone came up once. The rearrangement joins TRBV6-5 to TRBJ1-4; TRBD1 is a possible D gene (6 bases). This CDR3 has 15 amino acids. Germline lookup yields CDR1 MNHEY and CDR2 SVGAGI. V dropped 2 bases and J dropped 5 bases, with 12 bases sitting between them. The DNA of the CDR3 is TGTGCCAGCAGTTACACCGGGGGGCGGAATGAAAAACTGTTTTTT. Its protein is CASSYTGGRNEKLFF.

For this clone: Other nucleotide sequences in the sample specify the same CDR3. This rearrangement joins TRBV5-4 to TRBJ2-1, with unresolved D. The CDR3 sequence is 12 residues long. Between the trimmed V and J ends, which lost 0 bases and 8 bases, there was a span of 6 bases. Germline assignment: CDR1 SGHNT and CDR2 YYREEE (reference sequence). CDR3 bases: TGTGCCAGCAGCTTGGTTGGCTATGAGCAGTTCTTC. Residues: CASSLVGYEQFF.

The chain employs TRBV4-1 and TRBJ2-7; TRBD2 matches 14 bases. V lost 1 base, J lost 9 bases, and 5 bases stayed unmatched. Germline CDR1 is MGHRA and CDR2 is YSYEKL. CDR3 size: 15 residues. CDR3 coding DNA: TGCGCCAGCAGCCAAGTGGGACTAGCGGGAGAATCGCAGTACTTC. This codes for CASSQVGLAGESQYF.

The chain joins TRBV5-8 to TRBJ2-5, with 7 bases lining up with TRBD2. The germline V gene has CDR1 SGHTS and CDR2 YDEGEE. J was trimmed by 4 bases and V by 1 base; bases with no gene match: 7. The CDR3 runs 15 residues. CDR3 residues: CASSLRSAGAETQYF. DNA for the CDR3: TGTGCCAGCAGCTTGCGTTCCGCGGGAGCAGAGACCCAGTACTTC.

This chain joins TRBV7-8 and TRBJ2-1, with D perhaps TRBD1 (6 bases). The germline gives CDR1 SGHVS, CDR2 FQNEAQ. V lost 4 bases to trimming and J lost 5 bases, with 18 bases between them. This CDR3 is 16 amino acids long. CDR3 residues: CASSSHLGGPNNEQFF. DNA for the CDR3: TGTGCCAGCAGCTCCCACCTAGGGGGACCAAACAATGAGCAGTTCTTC.

The DNA of the CDR3 is TGTGCCAGCAGCTTAGGCGGATTACGTCCCCAGCATTTT. It encodes CASSLGGLRPQHF. The V gene is TRBV7-9, the J gene TRBJ1-5; D gene ambiguous. The ends were cut back, 1 base at V and 10 bases at J, with 11 bases in the middle. The CDR3 length is 13 residues. Germline V gene lookup returns CDR1 SEHNR and CDR2 FQNEAQ (reference sequence). The variable domain in full, with the rest retrieved from reference TRBV7-9 and TRBJ1-5, is DTGVSQNPRHKITKRGQNVTFRCDPISEHNRLYWYRQTLGQGPEFLTYFQNEAQLEKSRLLSDRFSAERPKGSFSTLEIQRTEQGDSAMYLCASSLGGLRPQHFGDGTRLSIL.

This chain uses TRBV6-5 with TRBJ1-5; D unresolved. Germline CDR1 MNHEY, CDR2 SVGAGI. Trimming left V 7 bases short and J 4 bases short, with 14 bases between. The CDR3 runs to 14 residues. In DNA form, the CDR3 reads TGTGCCAGCACCCCTATGGGGATTAATCAGCCCCAGCATTTT. The encoded protein is CASTPMGINQPQHF.

This clone has only a few counts. CDR3 region: CASSETRFPGQLNYGYTF. In DNA form, the CDR3 reads TGTGCCAGCAGTGAAACCCGATTCCCGGGACAGCTAAACTATGGCTACACCTTC. This chain joins TRBV2 and TRBJ1-2; 7 bases agree with TRBD1. Germline trimming cut 2 bases from V and 2 bases from J; bases unmatched to any gene: 14. Germline CDR1 SNHLY, CDR2 FYNNEI. CDR3 length equals 18 residues.

This clone was seen once. J is TRBJ1-5 and V is TRBV28; unclear D gene. The CDR3 spans 15 residues. Trimming left V 8 bases short and J 2 bases short, with 16 bases between. Germline-derived CDR1 and CDR2 are MDHEN and SYDVKM. This CDR3 reads CASYSWRGGNQPQHF. The CDR3 DNA sequence: TGTGCCAGCTACTCTTGGCGGGGAGGCAATCAGCCCCAGCATTTT.

The chain has TRBV5-1 and TRBJ1-1; TRBD1 might be the D (6 bases). V lost 0 bases, J lost 4 bases, and 13 bases lay in between. This CDR3 is 15 amino acids long. Germline-derived CDR1 and CDR2 are SGHRS and YFSETQ. Here the CDR3 DNA reads TGCGCCAGCAGCTTGGAGGGAGGGGGAAGCACTGAAGCTTTCTTT. Its protein product is CASSLEGGGSTEAFF.

The V gene is TRBV24-1, the J gene TRBJ2-1, with 7 nucleotides matching TRBD2. Germline values: CDR1 KGHDR, CDR2 SFDVKD. Unmatched junction bases numbered 8, after V lost 3 bases and J lost 10 bases. The CDR3 sequence is 14 residues long. DNA for the CDR3: TGTGCCACCAGTGATAACCTGGGGGGGTCAGAGCAGTTCTTC. Translation: CATSDNLGGSEQFF.

V is TRBV7-9 and J is TRBJ1-6; maybe TRBD1 (6 bases). The germline V gene encodes CDR1 SEHNR and CDR2 FQNEAQ (reference sequence). This CDR3 spans 15 amino acids. V was shortened by 5 bases and J by 7 bases, with 15 bases between the two germline ends. The CDR3 reads CASSPKDSLNSPLHF. For the CDR3, the DNA is TGTGCCAGCAGCCCCAAGGACAGTCTGAATTCACCCCTCCACTTT.

The rearrangement joins TRBV5-8 to TRBJ2-2; 7 bases are shared with TRBD1. This CDR3 has 17 amino acids. V lost 3 bases to trimming and J lost 1 base; unmatched junction nucleotides: 9. Germline CDR1 reads SGHTS; CDR2 reads YDEGEE. As DNA, the CDR3 is TGTGCCAGCAGCTGGGAAAAGGGACAGTTGAACACCGGGGAGCTGTTTTTT. As protein: CASSWEKGQLNTGELFF.

The chain joins TRBV9 to TRBJ2-1; weak D call: TRBD1 (5 bases). The length of the CDR3 is 15 residues. Germline loops: CDR1 SGDLS, CDR2 YYNGEE. Trimming left V 0 bases short and J 7 bases short, with 14 bases between. The CDR3 reads CASSVDPSAGNEQFF. The CDR3 DNA is TGTGCCAGCAGCGTAGATCCCTCCGCAGGGAATGAGCAGTTCTTC.

CDR3 residues: CASRGIRDTPRAGNTIYF. CDR3 bases: TGTGCCAGCAGAGGAATCCGGGACACCCCGAGGGCTGGAAACACCATATATTTT. The chain couples TRBV7-9 to TRBJ1-3; a weak D match, TRBD1 (6 bases). This CDR3 is built from 18 residues. Looked up from germline, CDR1 is SEHNR and CDR2 is FQNEAQ (reference sequence). V was cut by 6 bases and J by 2 bases, with 23 bases left in between.

J is TRBJ1-6 and V is TRBV5-1; 12 bases are shared with TRBD1. Germline CDR1 is SGHRS and CDR2 is YFSETQ. The CDR3 totals 17 residues. V was clipped by 4 bases and J by 6 bases; unmatched bases: 8. The CDR3, as DNA: TGCGCCAGCAGCCCCATGGGACAGGGGGCAGGTAATTCACCCCTCCACTTT. Its protein is CASSPMGQGAGNSPLHF.

The chain recombines TRBV2 with TRBJ2-3; no clear D. The CDR3 has 15 residues. Per the germline V gene, CDR1 is SNHLY and CDR2 is FYNNEI. With 2 bases removed from V and 4 bases from J, the gap between germline ends came to 13 bases. CDR3 sequence (DNA): TGTGCCAGCAGTGAAAGAAAGGGCCGGGCAGATACGCAGTATTTT. Amino acid sequence: CASSERKGRADTQYF.

J is TRBJ1-2 and V is TRBV5-1; D uncertain. Trimming shortened V by 3 bases and J by 4 bases, and 10 bases separated the two germline ends. CDR1 SGHRS and CDR2 YFSETQ come from the germline V gene. This CDR3 is built from 13 residues. CDR3 loop: CASSYNLGYGYTF. The CDR3 region has the DNA TGCGCCAGCAGCTACAACTTAGGCTATGGCTACACCTTC.

This chain links TRBV3-1 (or the pseudogene TRBV3-2) with TRBJ2-1, with TRBD2 identical over 9 bases. The CDR3 covers 19 residues. V shed 0 bases and J 4 bases; nucleotides not matched to a gene: 13. The germline V gene encodes CDR1 LGHDT and CDR2 YNNKEL (reference sequence). CDR3 residues: CASSQDQGPATSGYNEQFF. CDR3 in DNA: TGTGCCAGCAGCCAAGATCAGGGCCCGGCGACTAGCGGATACAATGAGCAGTTCTTC.

This rearrangement joins TRBV18 to TRBJ1-1; D call uncertain. V lost 1 base and J lost 1, with 16 bases in between. The CDR3 extends over 17 amino acids. The germline gives CDR1 KGHSH, CDR2 LQKENI. Here the CDR3 DNA reads TGTGCCAGCTCACCACTACAGTTTGAAAGGTCGAACACTGAAGCTTTCTTT. Translation: CASSPLQFERSNTEAFF.

The V gene is TRBV5-6, the J gene TRBJ1-4; possibly TRBD1 for D (6 bases). The germline V gene has CDR1 SGHDT and CDR2 YYEEEE. The CDR3 loop spans 14 amino acids. V lost 0 bases, J lost 12 bases, and 15 bases lay in between. In DNA form, the CDR3 reads TGTGCCAGCAGCTTGGCCAGGGGTCCCTTGCAACTGTTTTTT. This encodes CASSLARGPLQLFF.

V is TRBV3-1 (or the pseudogene TRBV3-2) and J is TRBJ1-1; a weak D match, TRBD1 (5 bases). Deletions cut 1 base from V and 4 bases from J, with 13 bases between. Germline V gene sequence: CDR1 LGHDT, CDR2 YNNKEL (reference sequence). There are 15 residues in the CDR3. The CDR3 DNA is TGTGCCAGCAGCCAAGGCCCGGCAGGGAGCACTGAAGCTTTCTTT. This codes for CASSQGPAGSTEAFF.

V gene TRBV19 combines with J gene TRBJ2-1; a weak D match, TRBD2 (6 bases). The CDR3 sequence is 13 residues long. Trimming removed 4 bases at V and 9 bases at J, with 13 bases between. Germline-derived CDR1 and CDR2 are LNHDA and SQIVND (reference sequence). CDR3 DNA sequence: TGTGCCAGTAGTAGGAGGGATAATACTGAGCAGTTCTTC. This gives the protein CASSRRDNTEQFF.

This sequence joins TRBV21-1 and TRBJ2-3; TRBD1, as called in the table, went unchecked against the DNA. TRBV21-1 is designated a pseudogene. This CDR3 has 11 amino acids. CDR3 residues: CASRQGDTQYF. DNA of the CDR3: TGTGCCAGCCGACAGGGGGATACGCAGTATTTT.

This chain uses TRBV9 with TRBJ2-7; 7 bases fit TRBD1. The germline V gene has CDR1 SGDLS and CDR2 YYNGEE. The junction had 2 bases not matched to a gene; V was cut back by 4 bases and J by 1 base. The CDR3 runs 13 residues. The CDR3 coding sequence is TGTGCCAGCAGCATGACAGGGTCCTACGAGCAGTACTTC. Amino acids: CASSMTGSYEQYF.

Only a few counts were recorded for this clone. The chain carries TRBV18 and TRBJ2-7, with D possibly being TRBD1 (6 bases). Germline CDR1 is KGHSH and CDR2 is LQKENI. CDR3 length equals 16 residues. The V end lost 3 bases, the J end lost 1 base, and 16 bases lay between the germline ends. The CDR3 DNA is TGTGCCAGCTCACCCCTAACCGACAGGCCGTCCTACGAGCAGTACTTC. This gives the protein CASSPLTDRPSYEQYF.

The rearrangement uses TRBV7-2 and TRBJ2-2; 7 positions agree with TRBD2. With 5 bases clipped from V and 7 bases from J, the junction kept 13 bases outside the gene matches. The CDR3 extends over 16 amino acids. Germline CDR1 SGHTA, CDR2 FQGNSA. The CDR3 reads CASSPTLGGSVGELFF. The CDR3 DNA sequence: TGTGCCAGCAGCCCGACCCTCGGCGGGAGTGTCGGGGAGCTGTTTTTT.

The V and J genes are TRBV19 and TRBJ1-2; D possibly corresponds to TRBD1 (6 bases). CDR1 and CDR2 from the germline V gene are LNHDA and SQIVND (reference sequence). The CDR3 has 14 residues. Trimming took 6 bases from V and 7 from J, leaving 18 bases between them. CDR3 sequence: CASRPGHHLPGYTF. The CDR3 bases are TGTGCCAGTAGACCGGGACATCATCTTCCTGGCTACACCTTC.